This T cell receptor (beta chain) was sequenced during a study of blood T cell repertoires in COVID-19. A single count supports this clone. Here immunoSEQ multiplex PCR was the method, and the copy in TCRdb shows in-frame clones only, minus some. The table records around 160,000 clones, around 89% of them present only once. The CDR3 length is 14 residues. V lost 6 bases to trimming and J lost 0 bases, with 11 bases between them. The V gene's germline CDR1 is MNHEY and CDR2 SVGAGI. The TCR was taken from a man aged 18-30 years with COVID-19, enrolled during active disease. Sequencing was done on a sample of peripheral blood. The chain recombines TRBV6-5 with TRBJ2-5; maybe TRBD2 (6 bases). The CDR3 reads CASRDPGDQETQYF. DNA of the CDR3: TGTGCCAGCAGGGATCCGGGGGACCAAGAGACCCAGTACTTC.